This passage covers 32 T cell receptor beta chains from one sample sequenced in a study of T cells in Graves' hyperthyroidism and ophthalmopathy. Amplification yielded TCR beta CDR3 regions, with RNA transcripts as the source. HTBI primers were employed in a first-round RT-PCR of the TCR CDR3. MiXCR, applied by TCRdb to the multiplex PCR reads, yields one record per CDR3 protein. The table lists over 650,000 distinct CDR3 sequences, roughly 46% of them singletons. The sequenced sample was peripheral blood or thyroid tissue (not recorded which). The receptors here all came from an adult man with Graves' disease, either hyperthyroidism or ophthalmopathy (not recorded which).

The V and J genes are TRBV13 and TRBJ1-1; D is unresolved. The CDR3 spans 13 residues. Trimming stripped 9 bases from V and 4 bases from J, with 15 bases between. CDR1 is PRHDT and CDR2 is FYEKMQ in the germline V gene (reference sequence). This chain's CDR3 is CASLAGGSTEAFF. The CDR3 region has the DNA TGTGCCAGTCTGGCAGGCGGGAGCACTGAAGCTTTCTTT. The variable domain in full, with the rest retrieved from reference TRBV13 and TRBJ1-1, is AAGVIQSPRHLIKEKRETATLKCYPIPRHDTVYWYQQGPGQDPQFLISFYEKMQSDKGSIPDRFSAQQFSDYHSELNMSSLELGDSALYFCASLAGGSTEAFFGQGTRLTVV.

In its sample, this clonotype was seen many times. V usage is TRBV4-1 and J usage is TRBJ1-1; D unclear. With 1 base removed from V and 1 base from J, the gap between germline ends came to 4 bases. CDR3 length: 13 residues. CDR1 is MGHRA, CDR2 YSYEKL, per germline. The CDR3 DNA reads as TGCGCCAGCAGCCAAGGGGAGAACACTGAAGCTTTCTTT. Amino acid sequence: CASSQGENTEAFF.

This clonotype appeared once. V is TRBV20-1 and J is TRBJ2-5, with 13 bases matching TRBD2. Germline V gene sequence: CDR1 DFQATT, CDR2 SNEGSKA (reference sequence). With 8 bases clipped from V and 1 base from J, the junction kept 10 bases outside the gene matches. The CDR3 consists of 16 residues. This CDR3 is CSRYERTSGGQETQYF. The CDR3 DNA is TGCAGTCGGTATGAACGGACTAGCGGGGGCCAAGAGACCCAGTACTTC.

On this clonotype itself: This may be a read error, as it is one base from a much larger clone. This sequence joins TRBV24-1 and TRBJ1-5; weak D call: TRBD1 (5 bases). Germline loops: CDR1 KGHDR, CDR2 SFDVKD. The CDR3 covers 14 residues. The CDR3: CAASDFSGDQPQHF. The CDR3 nucleotides read TGTGCCGCCAGTGATTTTTCGGGGGATCAGCCCCAGCATTTT.

The V call is TRBV12-3 or TRBV12-4, the J call TRBJ1-5, with D perhaps matching TRBD1 (5 bases). This CDR3 contains 15 residues. V lost 4 bases, J lost 4 bases, and 14 bases lay in between. CDR3 region: CASSSQGIGNQPQHF. For the CDR3, the DNA is TGTGCCAGCAGTTCGCAGGGAATTGGGAATCAGCCCCAGCATTTT.

The chain combines TRBV12-3 or TRBV12-4 with TRBJ1-4; D gene ambiguous. The V end was cut by 8 bases, the J end by 4 bases, with 11 bases between. The length of the CDR3 is 13 residues. CDR3 residues: CASGDNYNEKLFF. The CDR3 bases are TGTGCCAGCGGAGACAACTATAATGAAAAACTGTTTTTT.

The table lists this clonotype with many counts. This chain connects TRBV25-1 to TRBJ1-1; D is unresolved. This CDR3 spans 14 amino acids. Trimming removed 6 bases from V and 5 bases from J, with 16 bases in between. Germline V gene lookup returns CDR1 MGHDK and CDR2 SYGVNS. The DNA for the CDR3 is TGTGCCAGCAGCTCCCCGGGCGCCAAGACTGAAGCTTTCTTT. As protein: CASSSPGAKTEAFF.

Remarks on this clonotype: A single base separates this from a much larger clone, so it may be a read error. The chain is built from TRBV24-1 and TRBJ1-1; the D gene is possibly TRBD1 (5 bases). Germline-derived CDR1 and CDR2 are KGHDR and SFDVKD. This CDR3 comprises 15 residues. CDR3 sequence: CAISDDQGGDTEAFF. DNA for the CDR3: TGTGCCATCAGTGATGACCAGGGAGGCGACACTGAAGCTTTCTTT.

The rearrangement joins TRBV6-5 to TRBJ1-2, with D tentatively TRBD1 (6 bases). CDR1 is MNHEY and CDR2 is SVGAGI in the germline V gene. The CDR3 contains 15 residues. Trimming took 5 bases from V and 3 from J, leaving 16 bases between them. CDR3 sequence: CASSPMGGADYGYTF. The DNA of the CDR3 is TGTGCCAGCAGTCCCATGGGGGGCGCTGACTATGGCTACACCTTC.

The chain joins TRBV15 to TRBJ2-5, with TRBD2 identical over 14 bases. Germline values: CDR1 LNHNV, CDR2 YYDKDF (reference sequence). V gave up 1 base and J gave up 5 bases; unmatched junction bases: 9. This CDR3 has 18 amino acids. In DNA form, the CDR3 reads TGTGCCACCAGCAGAGTGGCTATGGGACTAGCGGGAGAGGAGACCCAGTACTTC. It translates to CATSRVAMGLAGEETQYF.

The V and J genes are TRBV7-4 and TRBJ2-7, with 12 bases matching TRBD2. The CDR3 consists of 15 residues. Per the germline V gene, CDR1 is SGHVT and CDR2 is SQSDAQ. The V segment lost 6 bases and the J segment 7 bases; nucleotides outside the gene matches: 10. CDR3 coding DNA: TGTGCCAGCAGTTCGCAGACTAGCGGGAGTCGGGAGCAGTACTTC. It specifies CASSSQTSGSREQYF.

Points on this clonotype: A much larger clonotype is one base distant, so this may be a read error. The chain carries TRBV7-2 and TRBJ2-5, with D perhaps TRBD1 (5 bases). Germline V CDR1 and CDR2: SGHTA, FQGNSA. The CDR3 totals 14 residues. Trimming left V 6 bases short and J 5 bases short, with 16 bases between. CDR3 bases: TGTGCCAGCAGGCCCGGACATCCCTTTGAGACCCAGTACTTC. Translated, it gives CASRPGHPFETQYF. The full variable domain, with the rest looked up from reference TRBV7-2 and TRBJ2-5, is GAGVSQSPSNKVTEKGKDVELRCDPISGHTALYWYRQSLGQGLEFLIYFQGNSAPDKSGLPSDRFSAERTGGSVSTLTIQRTQQEDSAVYLCASRPGHPFETQYFGPGTRLLVL.

Details on this clonotype: A much larger clone differs by one base, so this may be a read error. The conserved phenylalanine or tryptophan is not found at the CDR3 terminus, so this likely reflects a read error. The rearrangement uses TRBV2 and TRBJ2-7; D is possibly TRBD1 or TRBD2 (5 bases each). The germline V and J ends were trimmed by 3 bases and 3 bases, with 12 bases remaining between them. Germline lookup yields CDR1 SNHLY and CDR2 FYNNEI. The CDR3 is 14 amino acids. CDR3 in amino acids: CASSDRGQGYEQYY. CDR3 DNA sequence: TGTGCCAGCAGTGATAGAGGGCAGGGCTACGAGCAGTACTAC.

The rearrangement uses TRBV2 and TRBJ2-7; 7 nucleotides agree with TRBD2. The V and J ends lost 2 bases and 2 bases, in that order; junction bases with no gene match: 15. Germline V CDR1 and CDR2: SNHLY, FYNNEI. The CDR3 consists of 18 residues. The CDR3 coding sequence is TGTGCCAGCAGTGAAAAGGAGTGGCTAACGGGAGGAACCTACGAGCAGTACTTC. Translating gives CASSEKEWLTGGTYEQYF.

V is TRBV12-3 or TRBV12-4 and J is TRBJ1-6; 8 bases align to TRBD1. V lost 6 bases, J lost 9 bases, and 10 bases stayed unmatched. The CDR3 runs to 15 residues. The DNA for the CDR3 is TGTGCCAGCAGCCCACAGGGGGATCTGCGTTCACCCCTCCACTTT. This translates into CASSPQGDLRSPLHF.

The table lists this clonotype with a few counts. The chain combines TRBV7-2 with TRBJ2-2; 7 positions match TRBD1. The length of the CDR3 is 16 residues. The V segment lost 5 bases and the J segment 8 bases; nucleotides outside the gene matches: 14. Germline V gene data show CDR1 as SGHTA and CDR2 as FQGNSA. CDR3 amino acids: CASSQDPGTVAGELFF. In DNA form, the CDR3 reads TGTGCCAGCAGCCAAGACCCCGGGACAGTTGCAGGGGAGCTGTTTTTT. The complete variable domain, with remaining parts taken from reference TRBV7-2 and TRBJ2-2, reads GAGVSQSPSNKVTEKGKDVELRCDPISGHTALYWYRQSLGQGLEFLIYFQGNSAPDKSGLPSDRFSAERTGGSVSTLTIQRTQQEDSAVYLCASSQDPGTVAGELFFGEGSRLTVL.

This clonotype was recorded a few times. The chain joins TRBV24-1 to TRBJ2-2; D is perhaps TRBD1 (5 bases). V lost 4 bases to trimming and J lost 6 bases, with 14 bases between them. Per the germline V gene, CDR1 is KGHDR and CDR2 is SFDVKD. This CDR3 comprises 15 residues. Written as DNA, the CDR3 is TGTGCCACCAGTGAGGAGACAGTCGTTCCCGGGGAGCTGTTTTTT. Its protein product is CATSEETVVPGELFF.

This clonotype appeared many times. As DNA, the CDR3 is TGTGCCAGCAGCCCGAAGACAGGGTCGACCCTGAACACCGGGGAGCTGTTTTTT. Translation gives CASSPKTGSTLNTGELFF. This chain connects TRBV7-3 to TRBJ2-2, with 7 bases lining up with TRBD1. Germline CDR1 and CDR2: SGHTA and FQGTGA. The CDR3 runs 18 residues. V shed 5 bases and J 1 base; nucleotides not matched to a gene: 13. Filled out from reference TRBV7-3 and TRBJ2-2, the complete variable domain reads GAGVSQTPSNKVTEKGKYVELRCDPISGHTALYWYRQSLGQGPEFLIYFQGTGAADDSGLPNDRFFAVRPEGSVSTLKIQRTERGDSAVYLCASSPKTGSTLNTGELFFGEGSRLTVL.

The CDR3 region has the DNA TGTGCCAGTAGTGAATGGACAGCCTCTAACACTGAAGCTTTCTTT. Translation gives CASSEWTASNTEAFF. This rearrangement joins TRBV19 to TRBJ1-1; a weak D match, TRBD1 (6 bases). From germline, CDR1 is LNHDA and CDR2 SQIVND (reference sequence). V lost 5 bases and J 2 bases, leaving 15 bases between the germline ends. CDR3 length: 15 amino acids.

This chain joins TRBV20-1 and TRBJ1-1; D unresolved. V was cut by 4 bases and J by 0 bases, with 15 bases left in between. CDR1 and CDR2 (germline): DFQATT, SNEGSKA (reference sequence). The CDR3 has 15 amino acids. The chain's CDR3 is CSATRAKDMNTEAFF. For the CDR3, the DNA is TGCAGTGCTACCCGAGCCAAAGACATGAACACTGAAGCTTTCTTT.

Comments on this clonotype: The CDR3 end shows no conserved phenylalanine or tryptophan, and so a read error is likely. The CDR3 protein is CASSLGQQETQYL. The DNA of the CDR3 is TGTGCCAGCAGTTTAGGACAGCAAGAGACCCAGTACCTC. The chain couples TRBV12-3 or TRBV12-4 to TRBJ2-5; D is possibly TRBD1 (5 bases). Between the trimmed V and J ends, which lost 1 base and 2 bases, there was a span of 5 bases. The CDR3 loop spans 13 amino acids.

The V call is TRBV15, the J call TRBJ2-5, with D unclear. Germline CDR1 LNHNV, CDR2 YYDKDF (reference sequence). V was trimmed by 3 bases and J by 5 bases, leaving 7 bases between them. The CDR3 runs 12 residues. This CDR3 is CATSSPAETQYF. In nucleotides, the CDR3 is TGTGCCACCAGCAGCCCAGCGGAGACCCAGTACTTC.

This clonotype was seen many times. The V call is TRBV29-1, the J call TRBJ1-3; TRBD1 might be the D (6 bases). Germline loops: CDR1 SQVTM, CDR2 ANQGSEA. The CDR3 contains 15 residues. V dropped 6 bases and J dropped 0 bases, with 15 bases sitting between them. The CDR3 nucleotides are TGCAGCGTGGCTGAGGACAGCCTCTCTGGAAACACCATATATTTT. Translation: CSVAEDSLSGNTIYF.

In its sample, this clonotype was seen a few times. The chain joins TRBV5-1 to TRBJ2-7; weak D call: TRBD1 (6 bases). The germline V gene encodes CDR1 SGHRS and CDR2 YFSETQ. Trimming cost V 3 bases and J 3 bases, with 13 bases left between them. The CDR3 length is 14 residues. The CDR3 coding sequence is TGCGCCAGCAGCTCGGGACACCCTGTCTACGAGCAGTACTTC. This gives the protein CASSSGHPVYEQYF.

The chain couples TRBV29-1 to TRBJ2-7, with D perhaps TRBD1 or TRBD2 (5 bases each). Germline V gene sequence: CDR1 SQVTM, CDR2 ANQGSEA. CDR3 length: 12 residues. Trimming pared 2 bases from V and 2 bases from J, leaving 7 bases between. This CDR3 is CSVETGPYEQYF. The CDR3 region has the DNA TGCAGCGTTGAAACGGGGCCCTACGAGCAGTACTTC.

The chain links TRBV5-1 to TRBJ1-3, with 7 bases aligning to TRBD1. J lost 9 bases, V lost 0 bases, and 15 bases had no gene match. Germline V gives CDR1 SGHRS, CDR2 YFSETQ. This CDR3 region has 17 residues. CDR3 region: CASSLGTIGTEGRTIYF. DNA of the CDR3: TGCGCCAGCAGCTTGGGAACAATCGGGACAGAAGGACGCACCATATATTTT.

V usage is TRBV9 and J usage is TRBJ1-3, with 9 bases lining up with TRBD1. Losses at the gene ends were 4 bases for V and 8 bases for J; bases not matched to a gene: 13. This CDR3 has 16 amino acids. Germline V gene data show CDR1 as SGDLS and CDR2 as YYNGEE. The CDR3 nucleotides read TGTGCCAGCAGCTCACCCGGGACAGGGAGAGGAGACACCATATATTTT. It encodes CASSSPGTGRGDTIYF.

This chain uses TRBV29-1 with TRBJ1-3, with 8 bases that match TRBD1. Germline CDR1 is SQVTM and CDR2 is ANQGSEA. V lost 4 bases and J lost 7; bases outside the gene matches: 3. The CDR3 totals 12 residues. The CDR3 region is CSVVTGGNTIYF. The DNA for the CDR3 is TGCAGCGTTGTTACAGGGGGGAACACCATATATTTT. Filled out from reference TRBV29-1 and TRBJ1-3, the complete variable domain reads SAVISQKPSRDICQRGTSLTIQCQVDSQVTMMFWYRQQPGQSLTLIATANQGSEATYESGFVIDKFPISRPNLTFSTLTVSNMSPEDSSIYLCSVVTGGNTIYFGEGSWLTVV.

As to this clonotype: One base away lies a much larger clone, so this may be a sequencing read error. V gene TRBV7-9 combines with J gene TRBJ1-3; D gene uncertain. The CDR3 is 15 amino acids. Between the trimmed V and J ends, which lost 0 bases and 2 bases, there was a span of 8 bases. Germline V CDR1 and CDR2: SEHNR, FQNEAQ (reference sequence). Here the CDR3 DNA reads TGTGCCAGCAGCTTAGCGGGCGCCCCTGGAAACACCATATATTTT. This gives the protein CASSLAGAPGNTIYF.

This clonotype has a handful of counts. The V and J genes are TRBV19 and TRBJ1-1; perhaps TRBD1 as D (6 bases). Germline CDR1 and CDR2: LNHDA and SQIVND (reference sequence). The CDR3 totals 14 residues. V was trimmed by 6 bases and J by 3 bases, leaving 14 bases between them. The CDR3 loop reads CASRGGLVDTEAFF. The CDR3 DNA is TGTGCCAGTAGGGGGGGCTTAGTGGACACTGAAGCTTTCTTT.

This clonotype appeared many times. An end of the junction differs from the germline gene, which may be a read error. The genes are TRBV25-1 and TRBJ1-2; tentative D call: TRBD1 (6 bases). The V gene's germline CDR1 is MGHDK and CDR2 SYGVNS. There are 12 residues in the CDR3. CDR3 residues: CASSGTGYGYTF. The CDR3, as DNA: TGCGCCAGCAGTGGTACAGGGTATGGCTACACCTTC.

The CDR3 protein is CASSLGGVIEKLFF. The CDR3 coding sequence is TGTGCCAGCAGTCTCGGGGGAGTGATTGAAAAACTGTTTTTT. The chain recombines TRBV6-1 with TRBJ1-4; D possibly corresponds to TRBD1 (5 bases). CDR3 length: 14 residues. CDR1 is MNHNS and CDR2 is SASEGT in the germline V gene. V lost 5 bases to trimming and J lost 7 bases, with 14 bases between them.